The 27 T cell receptor beta chains reported below all come from one sample, sequenced in a study of cytomegalovirus exposure and HLA in healthy donors. Primers for the PCR totalled 60 Vbeta and 13 Jbeta. Assay used: immunoSEQ multiplex PCR; TCRdb lists only in-frame clones, some missing. Seen here are 150,000 to 200,000 clones, about four fifths observed once, and the top ten hold approximately 6.8%. The sample taken for sequencing was PBMCs. The source is a man aged 25-45 years in good health and CMV-seropositive.

Concerning this clone: One end of the junction is discordant with germline, which a read error may explain. The gene calls are TRBV7-9 and TRBJ2-7; D unclear. Looked up from germline, CDR1 is SEHNR and CDR2 is FQNEAQ (reference sequence). This CDR3 has 12 amino acids. Here the CDR3 reads CSSNSLDYEQYF. The CDR3 coding sequence is TGTTCCAGCAACAGCTTAGACTACGAGCAGTACTTC.

The chain combines TRBV28 with TRBJ2-3, with 10 bases identical to TRBD2. The CDR3 length is 14 residues. Germline V CDR1 and CDR2: MDHEN, SYDVKM. Trimming cost V 8 bases and J 6 bases; bases outside gene matches: 8. The CDR3 coding sequence is TGTGCCAGCCGAGGAGCGGGGGGGGACGATACGCAGTATTTT. Translating gives CASRGAGGDDTQYF.

This chain uses TRBV7-6 with TRBJ2-5; TRBD2 is a possible D gene (5 bases). Germline V gene data show CDR1 as SGHVS and CDR2 as FNYEAQ. CDR3 size: 15 residues. V was cut by 2 bases and J by 2 bases, with 12 bases left in between. CDR3 nucleotides: TGTGCCAGCAGCTTATCTCGGGGAGTGCAAGAGACCCAGTACTTC. It yields the protein CASSLSRGVQETQYF.

V and J are TRBV25-1 and TRBJ2-1; tentative D call: TRBD2 (5 bases). The CDR3 totals 14 residues. V was shortened by 1 base and J by 7 bases, with 11 bases between the two germline ends. The germline V gene has CDR1 MGHDK and CDR2 SYGVNS. The CDR3 nucleotides read TGTGCCAGCAGTGAATGGAACGGGGAGAATGAGCAGTTCTTC. It specifies CASSEWNGENEQFF.

This clone was counted once. The chain has TRBV9 and TRBJ2-7; 14 nucleotides match TRBD2. This CDR3 has 15 amino acids. CDR1 and CDR2 (germline): SGDLS, YYNGEE. The V and J ends lost 4 bases and 4 bases, in that order; junction bases with no gene match: 4. The CDR3 DNA reads TGTGCCAGCAGCCGTGGGACTAGCGGGAGATACGAGCAGTACTTC. Residues: CASSRGTSGRYEQYF.

The chain links TRBV9 to TRBJ2-3; a possible D gene is TRBD2 (6 bases). This CDR3 region has 16 residues. Germline V gives CDR1 SGDLS, CDR2 YYNGEE. V was pared by 3 bases and J by 0 bases, with 14 bases between. This CDR3 is CASSAPGTSSTDTQYF. Here the CDR3 DNA reads TGTGCCAGCAGCGCCCCTGGGACTTCTAGCACAGATACGCAGTATTTT.

This clone occurred a few times. V is TRBV5-1 and J is TRBJ2-3, with D possibly being TRBD1 (5 bases). Germline lookup yields CDR1 SGHRS and CDR2 YFSETQ. V shed 2 bases and J shed 2 bases, with 9 bases lying between them. The CDR3 has 14 amino acids. CDR3 DNA: TGCGCCAGCAGCTTTACAGGTACCACAGATACGCAGTATTTT. This gives the protein CASSFTGTTDTQYF.

The chain carries TRBV5-1 and TRBJ2-7, with 7 positions matching TRBD1. The J segment lost 1 base and the V segment lost 0 bases, leaving 4 bases of the junction unmatched. The CDR3 has 15 amino acids. Germline V gene lookup returns CDR1 SGHRS and CDR2 YFSETQ. Here the CDR3 reads CASSLEGTASYEQYF. The CDR3 region has the DNA TGCGCCAGCAGCTTGGAGGGGACAGCGTCCTACGAGCAGTACTTC.

The V call is TRBV28, the J call TRBJ2-1, with 9 bases lining up with TRBD2. The CDR3 extends over 16 amino acids. V shed 7 bases, J shed 3 bases, and the junction held 10 bases outside the gene matches. Germline CDR1 reads MDHEN; CDR2 reads SYDVKM. CDR3 amino acids: CASKGGRALNYNEQFF. The CDR3 DNA reads TGTGCCAGCAAGGGCGGGAGGGCCTTAAACTACAATGAGCAGTTCTTC.

The chain combines TRBV19 with TRBJ2-1; D remains unclear. Trimming removed 0 bases from V and 3 bases from J, with 15 bases in between. Germline CDR1 and CDR2: LNHDA and SQIVND (reference sequence). This CDR3 comprises 17 residues. CDR3: CASSIDFSSARYNEQFF. As DNA, the CDR3 is TGTGCCAGTAGTATAGATTTTTCGAGTGCCCGCTACAATGAGCAGTTCTTC.

The J gene is TRBJ1-2, the V gene TRBV10-3; TRBD1 is a possible D gene (6 bases). CDR3 size: 18 residues. In germline, CDR1 is ENHRY, CDR2 SYGVKD. V gave up 1 base and J gave up 2 bases, with 20 bases separating them. The CDR3 region has the DNA TGTGCCATCAGTGAGTTATTGGACAGCGTGGATTTAAACTATGGCTACACCTTC. Residues: CAISELLDSVDLNYGYTF.

The V and J genes are TRBV6-1 and TRBJ2-2; 9 positions match TRBD2. V was clipped by 6 bases and J by 7 bases; unmatched bases: 9. From germline, CDR1 is MNHNS and CDR2 SASEGT. The CDR3 totals 15 residues. CDR3 nucleotide sequence: TGTGCCAGCAGATTAGCGGGAGAATGGGGCGGGGAGCTGTTTTTT. It encodes CASRLAGEWGGELFF.

This sequence joins TRBV30 and TRBJ1-4; weak D call: TRBD1 (6 bases). The CDR3 extends over 13 amino acids. From germline, CDR1 is GTSNPN and CDR2 SVGIG (reference sequence). Trimming cost V 5 bases and J 6 bases, with 13 bases left between them. CDR3 sequence (DNA): TGTGCCTGGGAGGGGGGGGCAGATGAAAAACTGTTTTTT. Translating gives CAWEGGADEKLFF.

V usage is TRBV18 and J usage is TRBJ2-7, with 9 bases aligning to TRBD2. With V trimmed by 3 bases and J by 0 bases, 12 bases remained unmatched. The CDR3 is 18 amino acids. CDR1 KGHSH and CDR2 LQKENI come from the germline V gene. CDR3 in amino acids: CASSPTIAGGASSYEQYF. Written as DNA, the CDR3 is TGTGCCAGCTCACCGACCATCGCGGGGGGGGCGAGCTCCTACGAGCAGTACTTC.

V usage is TRBV6-1 and J usage is TRBJ2-7; D possibly corresponds to TRBD1 (5 bases). Looked up from germline, CDR1 is MNHNS and CDR2 is SASEGT. The length of the CDR3 is 13 residues. V dropped 8 bases and J dropped 2 bases, with 13 bases sitting between them. The CDR3 here is CASSRQRAYEQYF. The CDR3 DNA is TGTGCCAGCTCTCGACAGCGAGCCTACGAGCAGTACTTC.

The chain employs TRBV25-1 and TRBJ2-3; TRBD1 aligns across 9 bases. Germline trimming cut 11 bases from V and 2 bases from J; bases unmatched to any gene: 5. The length of the CDR3 is 13 residues. Germline V CDR1 and CDR2: MGHDK, SYGVNS. The CDR3 protein is CAVGTGNTDTQYF. DNA for the CDR3: TGTGCCGTCGGGACAGGGAACACAGATACGCAGTATTTT.

The rearrangement joins TRBV11-2 to TRBJ2-3; 10 positions match TRBD2. With V trimmed by 0 bases and J by 0 bases, 3 bases remained unmatched. The CDR3 consists of 17 residues. Germline V lookup: CDR1 SGHAT, CDR2 FQNNGV. CDR3 region: CASSLDPLAGSTDTQYF. CDR3 DNA sequence: TGTGCCAGCAGCTTAGACCCACTAGCGGGGAGCACAGATACGCAGTATTTT.

CDR3 sequence: CASSSHRGVEQFF. Here the CDR3 DNA reads TGTGCCAGCAGTAGTCACAGGGGTGTTGAGCAGTTCTTC. The chain carries TRBV6-1 and TRBJ2-1; 7 bases agree with TRBD1. This CDR3 spans 13 amino acids. Unmatched junction bases numbered 7, after V lost 5 bases and J lost 9 bases. In germline, CDR1 is MNHNS, CDR2 SASEGT.

As to this clone: One end of the junction fails to match germline, which may point to a read error. V is TRBV7-9 and J is TRBJ1-2; 10 nucleotides agree with TRBD1. The CDR3 is made up of 17 amino acids. Germline V CDR1 and CDR2: SEHNR, FQNEAQ (reference sequence). This CDR3 reads CSSSLFPGQGFRYGYTF. CDR3 sequence (DNA): TGTTCCAGCAGCTTGTTTCCGGGACAGGGGTTTCGATATGGCTACACCTTC.

V and J are TRBV7-3 and TRBJ1-1; D call uncertain. V was trimmed by 4 bases and J by 4 bases, leaving 10 bases between them. CDR1 is SGHTA, CDR2 FQGTGA, per germline. The CDR3 contains 13 residues. The DNA of the CDR3 is TGTGCCAGCAGCTCCTCCGAGGCCACTGAAGCTTTCTTT. Its protein product is CASSSSEATEAFF.

The chain has TRBV2 and TRBJ1-3; 7 bases fit TRBD1. From germline, CDR1 is SNHLY and CDR2 FYNNEI. The CDR3 has 16 residues. Trimming cost V 3 bases and J 0 bases; bases outside gene matches: 5. The CDR3 DNA reads as TGTGCCAGCAGTGACCCGGGACAGAGCTCTGGAAACACCATATATTTT. Translating it yields CASSDPGQSSGNTIYF.

This rearrangement joins TRBV6-4 to TRBJ2-1, with TRBD2 as a possible D gene (5 bases). Trimming removed 6 bases from V and 6 bases from J, with 12 bases in between. Germline V CDR1 and CDR2: MRHNA, SNTAGT. The CDR3 extends over 13 amino acids. In DNA form, the CDR3 reads TGTGCCAGCAGCGACGAACTAGGCAATGAGCAGTTCTTC. Encoded protein: CASSDELGNEQFF.

This clone was seen a single time. The rearrangement uses TRBV30 and TRBJ2-5, with D hard to call. Per germline, CDR1 GTSNPN and CDR2 SVGIG (reference sequence). With 7 bases removed from V and 1 base from J, the gap between germline ends came to 13 bases. This CDR3 region has 13 residues. CDR3 sequence reads: CASQVSAQETQYF. The CDR3 region has the DNA TGTGCCTCCCAGGTATCGGCCCAAGAGACCCAGTACTTC. Full variable domain (rest looked up from reference TRBV30 and TRBJ2-5): SQTIHQWPATLVQPVGSPLSLECTVEGTSNPNLYWYRQAAGRGLQLLFYSVGIGQISSEVPQNLSASRPQDRQFILSSKKLLLSDSGFYLCASQVSAQETQYFGPGTRLLVL.

This clone is a singleton in its sample. The CDR3 protein is CASSSRGRQGVGGANVLTF. As DNA, the CDR3 is TGTGCCAGCAGCTCCCGAGGCCGGCAGGGCGTTGGAGGGGCCAACGTCCTGACTTTC. This chain links TRBV7-3 with TRBJ2-6, with D maybe TRBD1 (5 bases). CDR1 is SGHTA and CDR2 is FQGTGA in the germline V gene. CDR3 length: 19 amino acids. V lost 4 bases and J lost 4, with 23 bases in between.

This sequence joins TRBV5-4 and TRBJ2-7; the match to TRBD1 covers 8 bases. This CDR3 is 15 amino acids long. V trimming: 4 bases; J trimming: 3 bases; junction bases outside the gene matches: 9. The germline V gene encodes CDR1 SGHNT and CDR2 YYREEE (reference sequence). The CDR3 nucleotides are TGTGCCAGCAGCCCCTACAGGGGGTCTAACTACGAGCAGTACTTC. Translated, it gives CASSPYRGSNYEQYF.

The CDR3 sequence is CASRAGGLDNSPLHF. Here the CDR3 DNA reads TGCGCCAGCAGAGCGGGGGGCCTCGATAATTCACCCCTCCACTTT. The chain uses TRBV4-1 and TRBJ1-6; D is perhaps TRBD1 (6 bases). The CDR3 extends over 15 amino acids. Germline assignment: CDR1 MGHRA and CDR2 YSYEKL. Trimming removed 6 bases at V and 5 bases at J, with 14 bases between.

This chain connects TRBV19 to TRBJ2-3, with unresolved D. V lost 8 bases and J lost 4, with 7 bases in between. The CDR3 sequence is 11 residues long. In germline, CDR1 is LNHDA, CDR2 SQIVND (reference sequence). CDR3 sequence: CASLGADTQYF. The CDR3 DNA follows: TGTGCCAGTCTAGGAGCAGATACGCAGTATTTT.